The 21 T cell receptor beta chains reported below all come from one sample, sequenced in a study of CXCR3-negative and CXCR3-positive naive CD8 T cells (dated by TCRdb to about 2019). These reads were obtained on a NextSeq 550. The Human TCR Profiling Kit (MiLaboratory) was used to prepare UMI-labeled 5' RACE TRB cDNA libraries. Based on TCRdb reprocessing of the reads, there is one entry per CDR3 protein sequence, and DNA is missing. The sample's own table lists about 62,000 distinct CDR3 sequences. About 4.4% of the sample lies in the top ten. The material sequenced was naive CXCR3- CD8+ T cells from blood. The cell subset or site label for this specimen denotes: CD45RO-CCR7+CD27+CD95- naive CD8+ T cells lacking CXCR3 (TNR3-). The origin of the receptors is a human donor in good health. Some clones in this sample may be carry-over from other donors' samples.

The V and J genes are TRBV4-3 and TRBJ1-4. The germline gives CDR1 LGHNA, CDR2 YSLEER. The CDR3 has 16 residues. The CDR3 is CASSQDQGTSNEKLFF.

This chain connects TRBV6-6 to TRBJ2-1; there is no DNA to check the TCRdb D call of TRBD1. This CDR3 comprises 12 residues. CDR1 and CDR2 from the germline V gene are MNHNY and SVGAGI (reference sequence). The CDR3 sequence is CASRGAGNEQFF.

The J gene is TRBJ2-2, the V gene TRBV7-8; lacking DNA, the TRBD2 call made by TCRdb goes unchecked. CDR3 length equals 14 residues. Germline CDR1 is SGHVS and CDR2 is FQNEAQ. This CDR3 is CASSAGRDTGELFF.

The J gene is TRBJ2-3, the V gene TRBV5-1; TCRdb gives TRBD2 as the D gene, but with no DNA this cannot be confirmed. The CDR3 is 16 amino acids. CDR1 SGHRS and CDR2 YFSETQ come from the germline V gene. The CDR3 loop reads CASSLVTSGVADTQYF.

This chain connects TRBV13 to TRBJ1-1. Germline loops: CDR1 PRHDT, CDR2 FYEKMQ (reference sequence). This CDR3 is 13 amino acids long. Here the CDR3 reads CASSPDPNTEAFF. The full variable domain, in which reference TRBV13 and TRBJ1-1 provide the parts outside the CDR3, is AAGVIQSPRHLIKEKRETATLKCYPIPRHDTVYWYQQGPGQDPQFLISFYEKMQSDKGSIPDRFSAQQFSDYHSELNMSSLELGDSALYFCASSPDPNTEAFFGQGTRLTVV.

Here the CDR3 reads CASSSTGRNPQHF. This chain links TRBV12-3 or TRBV12-4 with TRBJ1-5; TCRdb returns TRBD1, unconfirmable since there is no DNA. This CDR3 comprises 13 residues.

Judged by frequency, this clonotype is medium-sized (0.01 to 0.1%). J is TRBJ2-1 and V is TRBV29-1; the TCRdb call, TRBD1, lacks DNA for checking. The CDR3 length is 14 residues. The germline V gene encodes CDR1 SQVTM and CDR2 ANQGSEA. The CDR3 loop reads CSVVGDRGGNEQFF.

This sequence joins TRBV28 and TRBJ2-7; TCRdb's D call of TRBD1 is untestable without DNA. In germline, CDR1 is MDHEN, CDR2 SYDVKM. This CDR3 comprises 14 residues. CDR3 residues: CASTGTELTYEQYF.

V gene TRBV7-6 combines with J gene TRBJ2-1. The CDR3 extends over 14 amino acids. Looked up from germline, CDR1 is SGHVS and CDR2 is FNYEAQ. The CDR3 sequence is CASSLAGMYNEQFF.

V and J are TRBV29-1 and TRBJ1-1. The germline V gene has CDR1 SQVTM and CDR2 ANQGSEA. The CDR3 contains 12 residues. CDR3 loop: CSVEETYLEALF.

The genes are TRBV20-1 and TRBJ2-1; as DNA is missing, the TRBD2 call by TCRdb cannot be tested. Germline CDR1 and CDR2: DFQATT and SNEGSKA (reference sequence). The CDR3 length is 16 residues. CDR3 amino acids: CSASGGGPIWYNEQFF.

This chain connects TRBV25-1 to TRBJ2-7; the TRBD2 assignment by TCRdb is unverifiable without DNA. In germline, CDR1 is MGHDK, CDR2 SYGVNS. This CDR3 spans 19 amino acids. The CDR3 region is CASSESVGANSGISYEQYF.

The CDR3 here is CASRWGTVRPGELFF. The V call is TRBV6-2 or TRBV6-3, the J call TRBJ2-2; checking the TCRdb D call of TRBD2 is not possible without DNA. This CDR3 has 15 residues. Germline-derived CDR1 and CDR2 are MNHEY and SVGEGT.

CDR3 in amino acids: CASSPGTYLSYEQYF. The J gene is TRBJ2-7, the V gene TRBV7-2; TCRdb's D call of TRBD1 is untestable without DNA. Germline values: CDR1 SGHTA, CDR2 FQGNSA. This CDR3 has 15 residues.

This chain connects TRBV11-2 to TRBJ2-7; TCRdb returns TRBD1, unconfirmable since there is no DNA. There are 14 residues in the CDR3. The germline V gene has CDR1 SGHAT and CDR2 FQNNGV. The CDR3 loop is CASSLSAGGYEQYF.

The chain recombines TRBV29-1 with TRBJ2-3. Germline-derived CDR1 and CDR2 are SQVTM and ANQGSEA. This CDR3 is 11 amino acids long. CDR3 protein: CSVGPTDTQYF.

The gene calls are TRBV10-3 and TRBJ1-1; TCRdb calls TRBD1, which cannot be checked without DNA. This CDR3 has 12 amino acids. The germline V gene encodes CDR1 ENHRY and CDR2 SYGVKD. CDR3 amino acids: CATGDRNTEAFF.

This chain joins TRBV3-1 and TRBJ2-1; TCRdb lists TRBD2, though no DNA is available to test this call. The CDR3 is 17 amino acids. Germline CDR1 reads LGHDT; CDR2 reads YNNKEL (reference sequence). The CDR3 is CASSQEVTSGGENEQFF.

The CDR3 here is CASSPPSGTEAFF. The V and J genes are TRBV18 and TRBJ1-1. The germline V gene encodes CDR1 KGHSH and CDR2 LQKENI. CDR3 length: 13 residues.

The chain couples TRBV29-1 to TRBJ2-7. The CDR3 contains 12 residues. CDR1 is SQVTM, CDR2 ANQGSEA, per germline. The CDR3 sequence is CSVRTVSYEQYF.

V gene TRBV11-2 combines with J gene TRBJ2-7. Germline V gene lookup returns CDR1 SGHAT and CDR2 FQNNGV. The CDR3 length is 14 residues. The CDR3 region is CASSFGQGPYEQYF.